This T cell receptor beta chain was sequenced in a study of T cell repertoires in cytomegalovirus infection. About the research overall: CMV epitopes that were recently identified and HLA-C-restricted were used alongside well-studied HLA-B-restricted ones. Public signatures in TCR beta pointed to CMV infection and matching HLA type.

The V end lost 0 bases, the J end lost 3 bases, and 12 bases lay between the germline ends. Germline V gene lookup returns CDR1 MGHRA and CDR2 YSYEKL. CDR3 length: 16 residues. In its sample, this clonotype was seen a few times. Antigen: not known. Findings and caveats of the study: HLA-C-restricted CMV clonotypes gave the most frequent clonotype in two of eight donors.

TCRdb reanalysed the reads using MiXCR and keeps one entry per CDR3 protein. This table has around 800,000 distinct CDR3 sequences, approximately 32% appearing once. This material consisted of cultured CD8+ T cells from PBMCs, taken from culture after CMV antigen stimulation. The J gene is TRBJ2-1, the V gene TRBV4-1; D is possibly TRBD2 (6 bases). The receptor was derived from a human donor in good health (CMV status not recorded). Some clones in this sample may be carry-over from other donors' samples. CDR3 protein: CASSQDDGGFYNEQFF. The CDR3 coding sequence is TGCGCCAGCAGCCAAGATGATGGGGGGTTCTACAATGAGCAGTTCTTC.